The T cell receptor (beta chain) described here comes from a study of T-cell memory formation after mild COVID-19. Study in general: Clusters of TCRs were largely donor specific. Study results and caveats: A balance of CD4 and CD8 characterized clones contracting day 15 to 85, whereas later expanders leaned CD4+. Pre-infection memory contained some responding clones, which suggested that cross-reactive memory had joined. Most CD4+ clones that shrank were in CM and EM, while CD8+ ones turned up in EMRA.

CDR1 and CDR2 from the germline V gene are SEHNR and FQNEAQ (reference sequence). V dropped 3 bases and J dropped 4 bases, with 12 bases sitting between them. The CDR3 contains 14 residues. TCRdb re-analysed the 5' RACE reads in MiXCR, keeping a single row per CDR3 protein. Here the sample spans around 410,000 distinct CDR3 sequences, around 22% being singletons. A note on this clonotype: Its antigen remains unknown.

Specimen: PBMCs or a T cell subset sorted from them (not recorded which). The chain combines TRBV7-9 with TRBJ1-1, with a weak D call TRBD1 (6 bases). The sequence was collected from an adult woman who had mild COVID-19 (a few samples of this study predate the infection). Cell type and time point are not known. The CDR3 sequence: CASSLAQGRTEAFF. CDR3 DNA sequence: TGTGCCAGCAGCTTGGCGCAGGGGCGCACTGAAGCTTTCTTT.